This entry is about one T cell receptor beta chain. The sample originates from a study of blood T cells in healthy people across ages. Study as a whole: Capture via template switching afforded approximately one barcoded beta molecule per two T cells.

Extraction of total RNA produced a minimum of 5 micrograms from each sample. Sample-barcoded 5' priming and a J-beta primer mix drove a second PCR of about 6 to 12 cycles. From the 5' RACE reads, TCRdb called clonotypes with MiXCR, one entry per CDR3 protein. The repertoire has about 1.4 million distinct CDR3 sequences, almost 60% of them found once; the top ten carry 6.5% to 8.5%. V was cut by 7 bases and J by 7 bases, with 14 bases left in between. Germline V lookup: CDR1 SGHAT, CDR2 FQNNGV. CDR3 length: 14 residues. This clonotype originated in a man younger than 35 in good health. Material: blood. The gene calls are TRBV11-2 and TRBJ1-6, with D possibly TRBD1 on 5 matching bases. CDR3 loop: CASTMRGPNSPLHF. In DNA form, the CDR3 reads TGTGCCAGCACCATGAGGGGTCCCAATTCACCCCTCCACTTT. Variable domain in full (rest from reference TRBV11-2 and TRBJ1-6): EAGVAQSPRYKIIEKRQSVAFWCNPISGHATLYWYQQILGQGPKLLIQFQNNGVVDDSQLPKDRFSAERLKGVDSTLKIQPAKLEDSAVYLCASTMRGPNSPLHFGNGTRLTVT.